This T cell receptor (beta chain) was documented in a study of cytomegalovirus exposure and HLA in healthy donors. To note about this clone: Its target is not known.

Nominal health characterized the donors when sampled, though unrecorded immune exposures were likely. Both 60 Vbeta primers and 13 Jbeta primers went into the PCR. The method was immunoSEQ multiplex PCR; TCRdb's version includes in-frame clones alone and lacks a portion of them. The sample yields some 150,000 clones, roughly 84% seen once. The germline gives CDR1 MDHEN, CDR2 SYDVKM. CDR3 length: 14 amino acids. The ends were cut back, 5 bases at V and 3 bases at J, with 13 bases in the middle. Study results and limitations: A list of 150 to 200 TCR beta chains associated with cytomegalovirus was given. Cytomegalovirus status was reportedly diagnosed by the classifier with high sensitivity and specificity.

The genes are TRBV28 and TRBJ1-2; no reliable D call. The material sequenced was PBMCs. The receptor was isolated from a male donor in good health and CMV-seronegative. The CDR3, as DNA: TGTGCCAGCAGTCCAATACATCGGGACTATGGCTACACCTTC. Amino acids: CASSPIHRDYGYTF.